This TCR beta chain comes out of a study of cytomegalovirus exposure and HLA in healthy donors. The wider study: Approximately 85 million unique TCRs from HLA-typed donors were held in an early data release. Regarding the study as a whole: Some TCR beta chains (roughly 160 of them) were listed as cytomegalovirus-associated.

In the PCR, 60 Vbeta and 13 Jbeta primers were used. The repertoire was sequenced with immunoSEQ multiplex PCR; TCRdb's copy has only in-frame clones and lacks some. The sample holds about 130,000 clones. Comments on this clone: As yet, its antigen is unknown. Other DNA sequences in the same sample also yield this CDR3.

The germline gives CDR1 SGHAT, CDR2 FQNNGV. CDR3 length: 13 residues. Trimming took 5 bases from V and 1 from J, leaving 8 bases between them. The J gene is TRBJ1-1, the V gene TRBV11-2, with no clear D. The sample taken for sequencing was PBMCs. This receptor was taken from a man between 18 and 35 years old in good health and CMV-seronegative. The CDR3 DNA is TGTGCCAGCAGCCTAAGAGGGAACACTGAAGCTTTCTTT. The encoded protein is CASSLRGNTEAFF. Drawing the rest from reference TRBV11-2 and TRBJ1-1, the complete variable domain is EAGVAQSPRYKIIEKRQSVAFWCNPISGHATLYWYQQILGQGPKLLIQFQNNGVVDDSQLPKDRFSAERLKGVDSTLKIQPAKLEDSAVYLCASSLRGNTEAFFGQGTRLTVV.